The 28 T cell receptor beta chains listed next were all sequenced from one sample in a study of blood T cell repertoires in COVID-19 (dated by TCRdb to about 2020). The library was generated by the immunoSEQ multiplex PCR assay. TCRdb stores this immuneACCESS table with in-frame sequences only. Part of the clones is absent; in the studies checked, under half of the shortfall reflects unresolved V genes, and no reason is known for the rest. In all, the sample holds approximately 250,000 clones, and around 84% of those were seen once. Together, the top ten hold 4.2% of the sample. The sequenced sample consisted of peripheral blood. The receptors shown here come from a man aged 55 to 70 with acute or convalescent COVID-19.

The chain links TRBV3-1 (or the pseudogene TRBV3-2) to TRBJ2-5, with 9 bases identical to TRBD2. The CDR3 consists of 13 residues. The J segment lost 5 bases and the V segment lost 4 bases, leaving 2 bases of the junction unmatched. Looked up from germline, CDR1 is LGHDT and CDR2 is YNNKEL (reference sequence). This CDR3 reads CASSLSGSETQYF. The CDR3, as DNA: TGTGCCAGCAGCCTTAGCGGGAGTGAGACCCAGTACTTC.

V is TRBV7-8 and J is TRBJ1-1; D uncertain. CDR1 is SGHVS and CDR2 is FQNEAQ in the germline V gene. Deletions cut 2 bases from V and 1 base from J, with 5 bases between. The CDR3 has 13 residues. The CDR3 DNA is TGTGCCAGCAGCTTACGACAGAACACTGAAGCTTTCTTT. It codes for CASSLRQNTEAFF.

V gene TRBV5-1 combines with J gene TRBJ2-7, with a weak D call TRBD2 (5 bases). V was cut by 4 bases and J by 3 bases, with 14 bases left in between. Per germline, CDR1 SGHRS and CDR2 YFSETQ. This CDR3 is 14 amino acids long. DNA for the CDR3: TGCGCCAGCAGCCCAGCCGGGGTAGACTACGAGCAGTACTTC. Translating it yields CASSPAGVDYEQYF.

The chain recombines TRBV7-2 with TRBJ2-6; possibly TRBD2 for D (5 bases). Germline values: CDR1 SGHTA, CDR2 FQGNSA. The ends were cut back, 2 bases at V and 1 base at J, with 12 bases in the middle. The CDR3 contains 17 residues. The CDR3 region is CASSLSGRRSGANVLTF. CDR3 DNA sequence: TGTGCCAGCAGCTTATCGGGCAGGAGGTCTGGGGCCAACGTCCTGACTTTC.

As to this clone: Other DNA sequences of this sample code for an identical CDR3. The rearrangement joins TRBV18 to TRBJ2-7; D unclear. V lost 0 bases and J lost 2, with 8 bases in between. The CDR3 contains 14 residues. CDR1 is KGHSH, CDR2 LQKENI, per germline. The DNA for the CDR3 is TGTGCCAGCTCACCACCTACACCAACCTACGAGCAGTACTTC. It encodes CASSPPTPTYEQYF.

The J gene is TRBJ1-2, the V gene TRBV30; 7 bases line up with TRBD1. CDR3 length: 13 amino acids. The trim removed 5 bases at V and 7 bases at J, leaving 10 bases unmatched. Germline V CDR1 and CDR2: GTSNPN, SVGIG (reference sequence). This CDR3 reads CAWGRPPGGGYTF. The CDR3 bases are TGTGCCTGGGGACGACCTCCAGGGGGTGGCTACACCTTC.

The chain combines TRBV4-1 with TRBJ1-2, with 7 bases matching TRBD1. Germline values: CDR1 MGHRA, CDR2 YSYEKL. The CDR3 contains 15 residues. V lost 4 bases to trimming and J lost 4 bases; unmatched junction nucleotides: 9. CDR3 DNA: TGCGCCAGCAGCCGAGATGCGGCAGGGGGCTATGGCTACACCTTC. Its translation: CASSRDAAGGYGYTF.

V is TRBV3-1 (or the pseudogene TRBV3-2) and J is TRBJ2-5; 7 nucleotides match TRBD2. The CDR3 covers 15 residues. Germline trimming cut 1 base from V and 2 bases from J; bases unmatched to any gene: 4. Germline CDR1 and CDR2: LGHDT and YNNKEL (reference sequence). As DNA, the CDR3 is TGTGCCAGCAGCCAAGTTAGCGGGTTTCAAGAGACCCAGTACTTC. Protein: CASSQVSGFQETQYF.

The chain uses TRBV6-6 and TRBJ1-5; the D gene is possibly TRBD1 (6 bases). The CDR3 totals 14 residues. Germline assignment: CDR1 MNHNY and CDR2 SVGAGI (reference sequence). Trimming took off 2 bases at V and 7 bases at J, with 12 bases between the two ends. The CDR3 nucleotides read TGTGCCAGCAGTTACGCCGGGACATCCCAGCCCCAGCATTTT. It codes for CASSYAGTSQPQHF.

This clone was seen just once. The chain joins TRBV3-1 (or the pseudogene TRBV3-2) to TRBJ2-1, with 10 bases matching TRBD2. The CDR3 loop spans 17 amino acids. Germline V CDR1 and CDR2: LGHDT, YNNKEL (reference sequence). J lost 0 bases, V lost 1 base, and 3 bases had no gene match. DNA of the CDR3: TGTGCCAGCAGCCAAGTCAGGACTAGCGGCTCCTACAATGAGCAGTTCTTC. It codes for CASSQVRTSGSYNEQFF.

The chain has TRBV9 and TRBJ2-3; no definite D call. V was pared by 3 bases and J by 2 bases, with 4 bases between. The germline V gene has CDR1 SGDLS and CDR2 YYNGEE. This CDR3 is 12 amino acids long. In DNA form, the CDR3 reads TGTGCCAGCAGCGCCAACACAGATACGCAGTATTTT. This encodes CASSANTDTQYF.

This chain uses TRBV9 with TRBJ1-3; D unclear. This CDR3 comprises 15 residues. V was trimmed by 0 bases and J by 2 bases, leaving 9 bases between them. Germline values: CDR1 SGDLS, CDR2 YYNGEE. The CDR3 region has the DNA TGTGCCAGCAGCGTAGTTGGAGGGACTGGAAACACCATATATTTT. It translates to CASSVVGGTGNTIYF.

This clone was recorded once. The J gene is TRBJ2-1, the V gene TRBV9, with TRBD1 matching 11 bases. The CDR3 is 16 residues long. J lost 3 bases, V lost 4 bases, and 6 bases had no gene match. The germline V gene encodes CDR1 SGDLS and CDR2 YYNGEE. The CDR3 is CASSPRTGGFYNEQFF. CDR3 bases: TGTGCCAGCAGCCCACGGACAGGGGGCTTCTACAATGAGCAGTTCTTC.

The rearrangement uses TRBV4-2 and TRBJ1-5; 7 positions agree with TRBD1. The CDR3 consists of 15 residues. In germline, CDR1 is LGHNA, CDR2 YNFKEQ. V dropped 1 base and J dropped 9; count of bases not matched to a gene: 9. This CDR3 reads CASSQGRDSAWPQHF. The CDR3 DNA is TGTGCCAGCAGCCAAGGCCGGGACAGCGCCTGGCCCCAGCATTTT.

The gene calls are TRBV2 and TRBJ2-1; D call uncertain. The ends were cut back, 7 bases at V and 4 bases at J, with 11 bases in the middle. Germline CDR1 reads SNHLY; CDR2 reads FYNNEI. This CDR3 has 13 amino acids. CDR3 region: CASNIVPYNEQFF. The CDR3 bases are TGTGCCAGCAATATAGTGCCATACAATGAGCAGTTCTTC. Combining the CDR3 with reference TRBV2 and TRBJ2-1 gives the whole variable domain EPEVTQTPSHQVTQMGQEVILRCVPISNHLYFYWYRQILGQKVEFLVSFYNNEISEKSEIFDDQFSVERPDGSNFTLKIRSTKLEDSAMYFCASNIVPYNEQFFGPGTRLTVL.

The chain employs TRBV10-3 and TRBJ2-1; no clear D. The CDR3 has 16 residues. V lost 2 bases to trimming and J lost 0 bases, with 11 bases between them. Germline-derived CDR1 and CDR2 are ENHRY and SYGVKD. CDR3 region: CAISEGEVLSYNEQFF. CDR3 sequence (DNA): TGTGCCATCAGTGAGGGCGAGGTTCTCTCCTACAATGAGCAGTTCTTC.

This chain joins TRBV4-3 and TRBJ2-1, with a weak D call TRBD1 (5 bases). The germline V and J ends were trimmed by 0 bases and 3 bases, with 9 bases remaining between them. CDR1 and CDR2 from the germline V gene are LGHNA and YSLEER. The CDR3 length is 15 residues. CDR3 in amino acids: CASSQDSTGYNEQFF. In DNA, the CDR3 is TGCGCCAGCAGCCAAGATAGCACAGGCTACAATGAGCAGTTCTTC.

CDR3 nucleotide sequence: TGTGCCACCCAGGACAGGGCGGATTCACCCCTCCACTTT. Amino acid sequence: CATQDRADSPLHF. The chain joins TRBV19 to TRBJ1-6; the match to TRBD1 covers 8 bases. CDR1 LNHDA and CDR2 SQIVND come from the germline V gene (reference sequence). Trimming at V came to 10 bases and at J to 8 bases, leaving 7 bases not matched to a gene. The CDR3 consists of 13 residues.

The chain has TRBV9 and TRBJ1-3; TRBD1 is a possible D gene (5 bases). The CDR3 has 14 residues. Germline V gene lookup returns CDR1 SGDLS and CDR2 YYNGEE. V was trimmed by 0 bases and J by 4 bases, leaving 8 bases between them. The CDR3 spells CASSVGKGGNTIYF. CDR3 sequence (DNA): TGTGCCAGCAGCGTAGGCAAGGGGGGAAACACCATATATTTT.

The chain joins TRBV5-4 to TRBJ1-2; 7 positions agree with TRBD1. The CDR3 spans 14 residues. Germline V gene sequence: CDR1 SGHNT, CDR2 YYREEE (reference sequence). Trimming took 1 base from V and 8 from J; bases not matched to a gene: 8. The CDR3 nucleotides read TGTGCCAGCAGCTTGCAAGGGGGCGCTGGGGGCTACACCTTC. Translated, it gives CASSLQGGAGGYTF.

Comments on this clone: This specimen includes other DNA sequences encoding the same CDR3. This sequence joins TRBV5-1 and TRBJ2-1; 8 nucleotides align to TRBD2. The CDR3 totals 15 residues. Germline-derived CDR1 and CDR2 are SGHRS and YFSETQ. Trimming cost V 0 bases and J 4 bases; bases outside gene matches: 3. CDR3 in amino acids: CASSLGLAGYNEQFF. DNA of the CDR3: TGCGCCAGCAGCTTGGGGTTAGCGGGATACAATGAGCAGTTCTTC. Supplemented by reference TRBV5-1 and TRBJ2-1, the full variable domain reads KAGVTQTPRYLIKTRGQQVTLSCSPISGHRSVSWYQQTPGQGLQFLFEYFSETQRNKGNFPGRFSGRQFSNSRSEMNVSTLELGDSALYLCASSLGLAGYNEQFFGPGTRLTVL.

The gene calls are TRBV27 and TRBJ2-5; D might be TRBD1 (5 bases). The length of the CDR3 is 16 residues. The V gene's germline CDR1 is MNHEY and CDR2 SMNVEV (reference sequence). The V and J ends lost 6 bases and 4 bases respectively, with 21 bases between them. The CDR3 DNA reads TGTGCCAGCAGACACCGCGGACACCGACCCTTAGAGACCCAGTACTTC. Residues: CASRHRGHRPLETQYF.

This clone was observed a single time. Its ends do not fully match the called genes, so a read error is possible. The chain is built from TRBV10-1 and TRBJ2-3, with D tentatively TRBD1 (6 bases). Germline lookup yields CDR1 WNHNN and CDR2 SYGVQD (reference sequence). This CDR3 spans 11 amino acids. The CDR3 nucleotides read TGCGCCATGACGCGGTTGGGGGCAAGGAGTTTT. The encoded protein is CAMTRLGARSF.

The chain combines TRBV5-4 with TRBJ2-1; 10 nucleotides align to TRBD2. CDR1 is SGHNT, CDR2 YYREEE, per germline (reference sequence). With 3 bases clipped from V and 6 bases from J, the junction kept 9 bases outside the gene matches. This CDR3 is 16 amino acids long. CDR3 amino acids: CASSSPSSGGFNEQFF. In DNA form, the CDR3 reads TGTGCCAGCAGCTCCCCTTCTAGCGGGGGTTTCAATGAGCAGTTCTTC.

The CDR3 is CASSFNRGPGNTIYF. Here the CDR3 DNA reads TGTGCCAGCAGTTTTAACAGGGGGCCGGGAAACACCATATATTTT. The V call is TRBV27, the J call TRBJ1-3; 9 bases are shared with TRBD1. The germline V gene encodes CDR1 MNHEY and CDR2 SMNVEV (reference sequence). Trimming removed 3 bases from V and 4 bases from J; junction bases left unmatched: 4. The CDR3 runs to 15 residues.

This clone was seen a single time. The rearrangement uses TRBV9 and TRBJ1-2; D gene unclear. The germline V and J ends were trimmed by 2 bases and 2 bases, with 13 bases remaining between them. Per the germline V gene, CDR1 is SGDLS and CDR2 is YYNGEE. This CDR3 contains 15 residues. The chain's CDR3 is CASSVEGAGNYGYTF. The DNA of the CDR3 is TGTGCCAGCAGCGTGGAGGGTGCCGGGAACTATGGCTACACCTTC.

Many counts were recorded for this clone. The rearrangement links TRBV27 to TRBJ1-3; 7 bases align to TRBD1. This CDR3 is 15 amino acids long. Germline-derived CDR1 and CDR2 are MNHEY and SMNVEV (reference sequence). V shed 5 bases, J shed 2 bases, and the junction held 6 bases outside the gene matches. The CDR3 DNA reads as TGTGCCAGCAGTCCTGGACAGGCCGCTGGAAACACCATATATTTT. Its translation: CASSPGQAAGNTIYF.

The CDR3 sequence is CASNTGGSSYEQYF. In nucleotides, the CDR3 is TGTGCCAGCAACACGGGAGGGAGCTCCTACGAGCAGTACTTC. V is TRBV6-5 and J is TRBJ2-7; 8 bases agree with TRBD2. Germline V gene sequence: CDR1 MNHEY, CDR2 SVGAGI. Unmatched junction bases numbered 5, after V lost 7 bases and J lost 0 bases. The CDR3 consists of 14 residues.